The entry below describes one T cell receptor beta chain. The CDR3 contains 18 residues. With V trimmed by 4 bases and J by 4 bases, 15 bases remained unmatched. Germline V gene lookup returns CDR1 SGHTA and CDR2 FQGNSA. Assignment of participants to cohorts was predicated upon participant-reported clinical history. Measured with immunoSEQ multiplex PCR; TCRdb has only the in-frame clones, and not every one. The sample holds 270,000 or so clones, approximately 90% seen once. These data are taken from a study of blood T cell repertoires in COVID-19. Study at large: Sample material is recorded as cDNA or gDNA derived from T cells, B-cell-depleted T cells, or PBMCs.

This TCR was sampled from a man aged 35-49 years who had been exposed to COVID-19. The sequenced sample consisted of PBMCs or T cells enriched from blood (not recorded which). This sequence joins TRBV7-2 and TRBJ2-5, with 10 bases that match TRBD2. DNA for the CDR3: TGTGCCAGCAGCTCTCCCTCTAGCGGGAGAAGGTCGCGAGAGACCCAGTACTTC. Translation: CASSSPSSGRRSRETQYF.